Presented here are 22 T cell receptor beta chains from one specimen sequenced in a study of a mutant IDH1 vaccine in newly diagnosed glioma. Time point meaning: week 5, during vaccination. A single vaccine dose contained 300 ug of mutant IDH1 20-mer peptide, and topical imiquimod was used with it. Their antigens remain unidentified. Sequencing was performed with immunoSEQ multiplex PCR; in TCRdb, only in-frame clones are kept and a portion is missing. The sample shows approximately 25,000 clones, 77% of them seen only once. This sample comprised PBMCs, obtained from a glioma patient whose treatment included an IDH1 peptide vaccine. The receptors here all came from a middle-aged man with glioma.

The chain has TRBV11-2 and TRBJ1-5, with no clear D. The CDR3 sequence is 13 residues long. Germline V gene data show CDR1 as SGHAT and CDR2 as FQNNGV. V dropped 1 base and J dropped 5 bases, with 6 bases sitting between them. For the CDR3, the DNA is TGTGCCAGCAGCTTAGCAAGGGATCAGCCCCAGCATTTT. Translated: CASSLARDQPQHF.

The chain employs TRBV5-1 and TRBJ2-1; 7 bases match TRBD2. Germline lookup yields CDR1 SGHRS and CDR2 YFSETQ. The ends lost 2 bases at V and 9 bases at J; junction bases unmatched: 8. The CDR3 is 14 amino acids. The CDR3 region has the DNA TGCGCCAGCAGCTTCGGCGGGAGCATTATTGAGCAGTTCTTC. Encoded protein: CASSFGGSIIEQFF.

This chain uses TRBV12-5 with TRBJ2-5; the D gene is possibly TRBD1 (5 bases). V lost 1 base and J 5 bases, leaving 20 bases between the germline ends. CDR3 size: 17 residues. Germline V gene sequence: CDR1 LGHNT, CDR2 FRNRAP. The CDR3 region is CASGLGKMGRVQETQYF. The CDR3 DNA follows: TGTGCTAGTGGTTTGGGGAAAATGGGCAGGGTTCAGGAGACCCAGTACTTC.

The chain couples TRBV5-6 to TRBJ1-2; D is perhaps TRBD1 (6 bases). Germline CDR1 reads SGHDT; CDR2 reads YYEEEE. The CDR3 has 14 amino acids. With 0 bases removed from V and 5 bases from J, the gap between germline ends came to 11 bases. CDR3 residues: CASSLDRAEYGYTF. The CDR3 nucleotides read TGTGCCAGCAGCTTGGACAGGGCAGAGTATGGCTACACCTTC.

The chain employs TRBV18 and TRBJ2-5, with D hard to call. The CDR3 length is 12 residues. Germline CDR1 KGHSH, CDR2 LQKENI. Between the trimmed V and J ends, which lost 2 bases and 7 bases, there was a span of 8 bases. CDR3 in amino acids: CASSPTTGTQYF. The DNA of the CDR3 is TGTGCCAGCTCACCAACGACGGGGACCCAGTACTTC.

In its sample, this clone was seen once. The CDR3 loop reads CASSLAGTGFYEQYF. The CDR3 DNA follows: TGTGCCAGCAGCTTAGCCGGGACAGGGTTTTACGAGCAGTACTTC. The chain has TRBV7-9 and TRBJ2-7; 9 bases are a match to TRBD1. CDR3 length: 15 amino acids. Germline CDR1 reads SEHNR; CDR2 reads FQNEAQ (reference sequence). The junction had 4 bases not matched to a gene; V was cut back by 0 bases and J by 4 bases. The full variable domain, its missing parts supplied by reference TRBV7-9 and TRBJ2-7, is DTGVSQNPRHKITKRGQNVTFRCDPISEHNRLYWYRQTLGQGPEFLTYFQNEAQLEKSRLLSDRFSAERPKGSFSTLEIQRTEQGDSAMYLCASSLAGTGFYEQYFGPGTRLTVT.

The rearrangement joins TRBV6-6 to TRBJ2-3, with D possibly being TRBD2 (5 bases). From germline, CDR1 is MNHNY and CDR2 SVGAGI (reference sequence). The CDR3 has 12 residues. The V end was cut by 6 bases, the J end by 4 bases, with 8 bases between. CDR3 sequence: CASSPAADTQYF. The CDR3 DNA sequence: TGTGCCAGCAGCCCAGCGGCAGATACGCAGTATTTT.

The rearrangement uses TRBV29-1 and TRBJ1-1; D perhaps matches TRBD1 (5 bases). The CDR3 totals 11 residues. The germline CDR1 and CDR2 sequences are SQVTM and ANQGSEA. V was clipped by 3 bases and J by 8 bases, with 10 bases between them. The CDR3 nucleotides read TGCAGCGTTGATTCGGGGGTGGAAGCTTTCTTT. It codes for CSVDSGVEAFF.

The CDR3 DNA reads as TGCGCCAGCAGCTTGAACCAGGGTAATGAAAAACTGTTTTTT. It yields the protein CASSLNQGNEKLFF. The chain employs TRBV5-1 and TRBJ1-4; TRBD1 is a possible D gene (5 bases). The CDR3 consists of 14 residues. V lost 1 base to trimming and J lost 4 bases, with 8 bases between them. CDR1 is SGHRS and CDR2 is YFSETQ in the germline V gene.

V is TRBV9 and J is TRBJ2-5, with D hard to call. V lost 0 bases and J lost 5, with 11 bases in between. Per germline, CDR1 SGDLS and CDR2 YYNGEE. The CDR3 runs 14 residues. The CDR3 nucleotides read TGTGCCAGCAGCGTAGATCCTAGTCTGGAGACCCAGTACTTC. Translating gives CASSVDPSLETQYF.

The V gene is TRBV11-2, the J gene TRBJ1-4; D not resolved. The CDR3 runs 13 residues. Germline CDR1 is SGHAT and CDR2 is FQNNGV. Trimming removed 5 bases at V and 6 bases at J, with 10 bases between. This CDR3 is CASSERSDEKLFF. The CDR3 bases are TGTGCCAGCAGCGAACGGTCCGATGAAAAACTGTTTTTT.

The V call is TRBV11-3, the J call TRBJ2-1; 9 bases map to TRBD1. CDR1 is SGHNT and CDR2 is YENEEA in the germline V gene. The CDR3 extends over 16 amino acids. Trimming took 4 bases from V and 4 from J; bases not matched to a gene: 8. The CDR3 DNA follows: TGTGCCAGCAGCTCCGGGACAGGGCGAGGGTACAATGAGCAGTTCTTC. Amino acids: CASSSGTGRGYNEQFF.

The chain joins TRBV5-6 to TRBJ2-6; D is uncertain. The CDR3 spans 16 residues. V was trimmed by 1 base and J by 0 bases, leaving 8 bases between them. Germline CDR1 and CDR2: SGHDT and YYEEEE. DNA for the CDR3: TGTGCCAGCAGCTTGCTACAAAACTCTGGGGCCAACGTCCTGACTTTC. This codes for CASSLLQNSGANVLTF.

This chain connects TRBV13 to TRBJ2-1; TRBD2 matches at 11 bases. The germline gives CDR1 PRHDT, CDR2 FYEKMQ (reference sequence). This CDR3 region has 16 residues. The trim removed 4 bases at V and 7 bases at J, leaving 9 bases unmatched. CDR3 DNA: TGTGCCAGCAGCTCTAGCGGGACTAGCGGCGCTAATGAGCAGTTCTTC. Protein product: CASSSSGTSGANEQFF.

This clone showed up just once. The chain links TRBV5-6 to TRBJ2-1; no definite D call. Between the trimmed V and J ends, which lost 0 bases and 6 bases, there was a span of 10 bases. The CDR3 length is 14 residues. Germline V gene lookup returns CDR1 SGHDT and CDR2 YYEEEE. CDR3 DNA sequence: TGTGCCAGCAGCTTGGAAAGGGTGGGCAATGAGCAGTTCTTC. It translates to CASSLERVGNEQFF.

This clone was seen a single time. This sequence joins TRBV29-1 and TRBJ2-3; D unresolved. The CDR3 loop spans 14 amino acids. Germline assignment: CDR1 SQVTM and CDR2 ANQGSEA. V was pared by 1 base and J by 6 bases, with 14 bases between. The CDR3 spells CSVEGGGQPDTQYF. The CDR3 DNA reads TGCAGCGTTGAAGGAGGTGGGCAACCCGATACGCAGTATTTT.

CDR3 bases: TGTGCCAGCAGCTTAGAGCAGGGTGCGGAGCAGTACTTC. Translating gives CASSLEQGAEQYF. The V call is TRBV7-8, the J call TRBJ2-7; D is possibly TRBD1 (5 bases). Germline CDR1 SGHVS, CDR2 FQNEAQ. V lost 1 base, J lost 7 bases, and 11 bases lay in between. The CDR3 runs to 13 residues. Drawing the rest from reference TRBV7-8 and TRBJ2-7, the complete variable domain is GAGVSQSPRYKVAKRGQDVALRCDPISGHVSLFWYQQALGQGPEFLTYFQNEAQLDKSGLPSDRFFAERPEGSVSTLKIQRTQQEDSAVYLCASSLEQGAEQYFGPGTRLTVT.

The V call is TRBV18, the J call TRBJ2-3; D gene uncertain. The CDR3 consists of 17 residues. V was clipped by 6 bases and J by 2 bases, with 21 bases between them. The V gene's germline CDR1 is KGHSH and CDR2 LQKENI. The CDR3: CASSTSSGISATDTQYF. The CDR3 DNA reads as TGTGCCAGCTCGACCTCTAGTGGAATCTCAGCCACAGATACGCAGTATTTT.

The V gene is TRBV6-5, the J gene TRBJ1-4, with 8 bases matching TRBD1. Per the germline V gene, CDR1 is MNHEY and CDR2 is SVGAGI. CDR3 length: 14 residues. J lost 8 bases, V lost 8 bases, and 10 bases had no gene match. CDR3 nucleotide sequence: TGTGCCAGCGGAACCGACAGGGGAGGGGAAAAACTGTTTTTT. Translation gives CASGTDRGGEKLFF.

This clone was counted only a few times. The chain is built from TRBV19 and TRBJ2-1; 7 bases fit TRBD2. Germline assignment: CDR1 LNHDA and CDR2 SQIVND (reference sequence). V was clipped by 5 bases and J by 6 bases; unmatched bases: 10. The CDR3 consists of 15 residues. The CDR3 DNA reads TGTGCCAGTAGTGACGGGGGGACTCGTGGCAATGAGCAGTTCTTC. Protein sequence: CASSDGGTRGNEQFF.

The chain carries TRBV5-5 and TRBJ2-2; 8 nucleotides align to TRBD1. Unmatched junction bases numbered 6, after V lost 4 bases and J lost 1 base. CDR3 length: 16 amino acids. CDR1 SGHKS and CDR2 YYEKEE come from the germline V gene (reference sequence). For the CDR3, the DNA is TGTGCCAGCAGCCTCACCGGACAGGGGAACACCGGGGAGCTGTTTTTT. Translating it yields CASSLTGQGNTGELFF.

The J gene is TRBJ2-2, the V gene TRBV7-9; D may match TRBD1 or TRBD2 (5 bases each). CDR3 size: 17 residues. Germline V gene data show CDR1 as SEHNR and CDR2 as FQNEAQ (reference sequence). The V and J ends lost 5 bases and 0 bases respectively, with 16 bases between them. Written as DNA, the CDR3 is TGTGCCAGCAGCGATCCCGGGGCACAGGCGAACACCGGGGAGCTGTTTTTT. Translation: CASSDPGAQANTGELFF.